The subject of this entry is one TCR beta chain. Profiling relied on immunoSEQ multiplex PCR, and the TCRdb table lists in-frame clones only, not all of them. The table has nearly 200,000 clones, about 83% seen once. The data are from a study of blood T cell repertoires in COVID-19. The clonotype was recovered from a woman in her 70s with active or convalescent COVID-19. The sequenced sample consisted of peripheral blood.

The CDR3 nucleotides read TGTGCCAGCAGCTTAGGCGCGGGAGGGTATTTGGAGTATTTT. Translating gives CASSLGAGGYLEYF. This chain joins TRBV11-2 and TRBJ2-3, with TRBD2 matching over 9 bases. This CDR3 region has 14 residues. V trimming: 1 base; J trimming: 13 bases; junction bases outside the gene matches: 9. Germline CDR1 is SGHAT and CDR2 is FQNNGV. The whole variable domain, filled in from reference TRBV11-2 and TRBJ2-3, reads EAGVAQSPRYKIIEKRQSVAFWCNPISGHATLYWYQQILGQGPKLLIQFQNNGVVDDSQLPKDRFSAERLKGVDSTLKIQPAKLEDSAVYLCASSLGAGGYLEYFGPGTRLTVL.